Each of the 16 T cell receptor beta chains below was sequenced from the same sample in a study of regulatory T cells in long-lasting Graves disease. HTBI primers from iRepertoire and Arm-PCR of CDR3 regions yielded the TCR beta libraries. In TCRdb, the multiplex PCR reads were re-called with MiXCR into one record per CDR3 protein. This table has 300,000 to 350,000 distinct CDR3 sequences, 20% appearing once. Described time point: persistent/refractory GD, antithyroid drugs over 5 years with positive TRAb. PBMCs were the source of the RNA used for TCR sequencing. The sequencing used peripheral blood mononuclear cells (PBMCs), collected when the disease was refractory, from a patient treated with antithyroid drugs. Receptors were obtained from a female donor with Graves disease.

This clonotype was detected ten times or more. The CDR3 DNA is TGTGCCAGCAGCCCCCAAACGGGAGAGACCCAGTACTTC. Its translation: CASSPQTGETQYF. The J gene is TRBJ2-5, the V gene TRBV7-2; D not resolved. V dropped 5 bases and J dropped 4 bases, with 11 bases sitting between them. The V gene's germline CDR1 is SGHTA and CDR2 FQGNSA. CDR3 length: 13 residues.

The J gene is TRBJ2-3, the V gene TRBV6-2 or TRBV6-3; D is ambiguous. The CDR3 totals 12 residues. Trimming pared 7 bases from V and 5 bases from J, leaving 10 bases between. The germline CDR1 and CDR2 sequences are MNHEY and SVGEGT. Here the CDR3 DNA reads TGTGCCAGCACCCGCCTGCGAGATACGCAGTATTTT. It is translated as CASTRLRDTQYF.

Concerning this clonotype: This may stem from a read error, because a much larger clone lies one nucleotide away. The chain is built from TRBV6-2 or TRBV6-3 and TRBJ1-3, with D possibly TRBD1 on 5 matching bases. This CDR3 is 16 amino acids long. Germline CDR1 MNHEY, CDR2 SVGEGT. Trimming took off 2 bases at V and 0 bases at J, with 11 bases between the two ends. This CDR3 is CASSYGTSYSGNTIYF. The CDR3 DNA sequence: TGTGCCAGCAGTTACGGGACTTCCTACTCTGGAAACACCATATATTTT.

The chain carries TRBV7-9 and TRBJ1-5; D not certain. This CDR3 has 12 amino acids. V lost 1 base to trimming and J lost 9 bases, with 7 bases between them. Germline lookup yields CDR1 SEHNR and CDR2 FQNEAQ (reference sequence). The CDR3 region is CASSLVGGPQHF. CDR3 DNA: TGTGCCAGCAGCTTAGTTGGTGGGCCCCAGCATTTT.

The rearrangement links TRBV19 to TRBJ2-2; D gene unclear. This CDR3 contains 14 residues. With 6 bases removed from V and 1 base from J, the gap between germline ends came to 9 bases. Germline V gene data show CDR1 as LNHDA and CDR2 as SQIVND (reference sequence). CDR3 amino acids: CASSTIGNTGELFF. DNA for the CDR3: TGTGCCAGTAGCACCATCGGGAACACCGGGGAGCTGTTTTTT.

This clonotype was counted a few times. The gene calls are TRBV5-4 and TRBJ1-2; D not resolved. This CDR3 is built from 14 residues. The germline V and J ends were trimmed by 2 bases and 7 bases, with 15 bases remaining between them. The germline gives CDR1 SGHNT, CDR2 YYREEE (reference sequence). In DNA, the CDR3 is TGTGCCAGCAGCTTTGGGGATGTACCATTTGGCTACACCTTC. Encoded protein: CASSFGDVPFGYTF.

In this sample, this clonotype turned up many times. The chain uses TRBV12-3 or TRBV12-4 and TRBJ2-7; no reliable D call. The V end lost 5 bases, the J end lost 2 bases, and 19 bases lay between the germline ends. This CDR3 contains 16 residues. The CDR3 DNA reads as TGTGCCAGCAGTCCTTCGACACCAGAAGGTACCTACGAGCAGTACTTC. Translation gives CASSPSTPEGTYEQYF.

This clonotype was seen many times. The rearrangement links TRBV6-1 to TRBJ2-5; TRBD2 matches 7 bases. The CDR3 sequence is 14 residues long. The germline CDR1 and CDR2 sequences are MNHNS and SASEGT. The V gene end was trimmed by 4 bases and the J gene end by 3 bases; junction bases not matched to a gene: 5. The CDR3 region has the DNA TGTGCCAGCAGTGCGGGGCTAGCGGAAGAGACCCAGTACTTC. This sequence encodes CASSAGLAEETQYF.

The table lists this clonotype with many counts. CDR3 bases: TGTGCCAGCAGTTTATCTCTACCGGGACAGATCACCGGGGAGCTGTTTTTT. This codes for CASSLSLPGQITGELFF. The gene calls are TRBV27 and TRBJ2-2; 7 bases are shared with TRBD1. Germline CDR1 and CDR2: MNHEY and SMNVEV (reference sequence). The CDR3 consists of 17 residues. The V gene end was trimmed by 0 bases and the J gene end by 4 bases; junction bases not matched to a gene: 8.

The rearrangement uses TRBV7-6 and TRBJ2-5; TRBD2 matches at 14 bases. This CDR3 region has 17 residues. The J segment lost 5 bases and the V segment lost 5 bases, leaving 10 bases of the junction unmatched. The germline gives CDR1 SGHVS, CDR2 FNYEAQ. In DNA form, the CDR3 reads TGTGCCAGCAGCCATCGGACTAGCGGGAGGATTAAGGAGACCCAGTACTTC. Its protein is CASSHRTSGRIKETQYF.

This clonotype was seen repeatedly, ten times or more. CDR3 loop: CASSETSGRSYEQYF. The CDR3 DNA reads as TGTGCCAGCAGCGAGACTAGCGGGAGATCCTACGAGCAGTACTTC. This sequence joins TRBV11-1 and TRBJ2-7, with 12 bases aligning to TRBD2. J was trimmed by 1 base and V by 5 bases; bases with no gene match: 3. Germline CDR1 reads SGHAT; CDR2 reads FQDESV (reference sequence). The CDR3 totals 15 residues.

This clonotype was observed many times. The gene calls are TRBV7-2 and TRBJ2-7, with 12 bases that match TRBD2. Germline loops: CDR1 SGHTA, CDR2 FQGNSA. The CDR3 has 15 amino acids. Trimming took 2 bases from V and 4 from J; bases not matched to a gene: 3. This CDR3 is CASSLTSGGTYEQYF. The CDR3 DNA is TGTGCCAGCAGCTTAACTAGCGGGGGGACTTACGAGCAGTACTTC.

This clonotype occurred many times. The V call is TRBV27, the J call TRBJ1-2; D is uncertain. The CDR3 has 14 residues. V shed 5 bases and J shed 0 bases, with 10 bases lying between them. Per germline, CDR1 MNHEY and CDR2 SMNVEV (reference sequence). The CDR3 coding sequence is TGTGCCAGCAGTGGGCTAGAGCCTAACTATGGCTACACCTTC. Translation: CASSGLEPNYGYTF.

The chain is built from TRBV4-1 and TRBJ2-5, with D unclear. The ends were cut back, 4 bases at V and 5 bases at J, with 11 bases in the middle. The CDR3 extends over 13 amino acids. CDR1 is MGHRA, CDR2 YSYEKL, per germline. CDR3 sequence reads: CASSPYRMETQYF. The CDR3 coding sequence is TGCGCCAGCAGCCCCTACCGGATGGAGACCCAGTACTTC.

V usage is TRBV6-2 or TRBV6-3 and J usage is TRBJ1-4; tentative D call: TRBD1 (5 bases). Trimming stripped 5 bases from V and 7 bases from J, with 17 bases between. Looked up from germline, CDR1 is MNHEY and CDR2 is SVGEGT. This CDR3 spans 15 amino acids. In DNA form, the CDR3 reads TGTGCCAGCAGTCCTCGGGGGAGTCGTGGTGAAAAACTGTTTTTT. The encoded protein is CASSPRGSRGEKLFF.

Turning to this clonotype: A much larger clone sits a single nucleotide away, making a read error possible. The chain couples TRBV7-9 to TRBJ1-4; D is possibly TRBD1 (5 bases). The CDR3 length is 12 residues. Germline V CDR1 and CDR2: SEHNR, FQNEAQ (reference sequence). CDR3 DNA: TGTGCCAGCGGCTTAGGAGGCGACAGACTGTTTTTT. Its translation: CASGLGGDRLFF. Filled out from reference TRBV7-9 and TRBJ1-4, the complete variable domain reads DTGVSQNPRHKITKRGQNVTFRCDPISEHNRLYWYRQTLGQGPEFLTYFQNEAQLEKSRLLSDRFSAERPKGSFSTLEIQRTEQGDSAMYLCASGLGGDRLFFGSGTQLSVL.